This TCR beta chain was recovered during a study of regulatory T cells in long-lasting Graves disease. The study, taken as a whole, reports: Reduced TCR diversity was observed in persistent Graves' patients versus newly diagnosed patients.

Noted time point: persistent/refractory GD, antithyroid drugs over 5 years with positive TRAb. Researchers made the TCR library from RNA that was extracted from PBMCs. Worth noting for this clonotype: Antigen: not known.

Arm-PCR of CDR3 regions and iRepertoire HTBI primers were used to build TCR beta libraries. TCRdb ran MiXCR on the multiplex PCR reads and lists one entry per CDR3 protein. The data contain about half a million distinct CDR3 sequences, around a fifth of them singletons. The starting material was peripheral blood mononuclear cells (PBMCs), obtained when the disease was refractory, from a patient treated with antithyroid drugs. The clonotype comes from a female donor with Graves disease.

CDR3 protein: CASGRGAPYTGELFF. The CDR3 DNA is TGTGCCAGCGGGCGGGGGGCGCCTTACACCGGGGAGCTGTTTTTT. The chain employs TRBV12-3 or TRBV12-4 and TRBJ2-2, with TRBD2 matching 8 bases. Losses at the gene ends were 8 bases for V and 3 bases for J; bases not matched to a gene: 8. CDR3 length: 15 amino acids.